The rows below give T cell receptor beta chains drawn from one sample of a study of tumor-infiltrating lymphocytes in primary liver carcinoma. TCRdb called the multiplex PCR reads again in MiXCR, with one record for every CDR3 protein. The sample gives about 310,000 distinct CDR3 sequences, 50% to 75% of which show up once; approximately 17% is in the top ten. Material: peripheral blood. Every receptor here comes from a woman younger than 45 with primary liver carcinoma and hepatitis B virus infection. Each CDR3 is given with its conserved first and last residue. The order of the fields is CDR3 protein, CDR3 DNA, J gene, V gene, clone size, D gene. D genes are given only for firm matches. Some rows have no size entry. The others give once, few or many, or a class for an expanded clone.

CDR3aa: CANSYSRSVNSEAFF
CDR3nt: TGTGCCAACAGTTACAGCCGGAGTGTGAACTCTGAAGCTTTCTTT
j_gene: TRBJ1-1
v_gene: TRBV6-5
abundance: .
d_gene: .

CDR3aa: CASSLPGLKTEAFF
CDR3nt: TGTGCCAGCAGTTTACCGGGACTGAAGACTGAAGCTTTCTTT
j_gene: TRBJ1-1
v_gene: TRBV12-3/TRBV12-4
abundance: few
d_gene: .

CDR3aa: CVSSWSGLASTGEMFF
CDR3nt: TGTGTCAGCAGCTGGTCGGGACTAGCTTCTACCGGGGAGATGTTTTTT
j_gene: TRBJ2-2
v_gene: TRBV11-2
abundance: .
d_gene: TRBD2

CDR3aa: CASSQVTGRVLYEQYF
CDR3nt: TGCGCCAGCAGCCAAGTCACTGGCAGGGTACTCTACGAGCAGTACTTC
j_gene: TRBJ2-7
v_gene: TRBV4-3
abundance: .
d_gene: .

CDR3aa: CTSRQRLSETQYF
CDR3nt: TGTACCAGCCGCCAGCGACTCTCGGAGACCCAGTACTTC
j_gene: TRBJ2-5
v_gene: TRBV11-1
abundance: once
d_gene: .

CDR3aa: CASSLSDRGSYEQYF
CDR3nt: TGTGCCAGCAGCTTATCGGACAGGGGATCCTACGAGCAGTACTTC
j_gene: TRBJ2-7
v_gene: TRBV11-2
abundance: many
d_gene: TRBD1

CDR3aa: CASSHGTSVRSTDTQYF
CDR3nt: TGTGCCAGCAGTCACGGGACTAGCGTTCGCAGCACAGATACGCAGTATTTT
j_gene: TRBJ2-3
v_gene: TRBV6-6
abundance: many
d_gene: TRBD2

CDR3aa: CVSSPTGQSSSHSGYTF
CDR3nt: TGTGTCAGCAGCCCAACGGGACAGTCCTCATCCCACTCCGGCTACACCTTC
j_gene: TRBJ1-2
v_gene: TRBV11-3
abundance: .
d_gene: TRBD1

CDR3aa: CASSFEGETEASF
CDR3nt: TGTGCCAGCAGTTTCGAGGGGGAGACTGAAGCTTCCTTT
j_gene: TRBJ1-1
v_gene: TRBV12-3/TRBV12-4
abundance: .
d_gene: .

CDR3aa: CASSGTQAFF
CDR3nt: TGTGCCAGCTCGGGGACTCAAGCTTTCTTT
j_gene: TRBJ1-1
v_gene: TRBV6-6
abundance: once
d_gene: .

CDR3aa: CASSQEYEWVGNQPQHF
CDR3nt: TGCGCCAGTAGTCAAGAGTATGAGTGGGTTGGCAATCAGCCCCAGCATTTT
j_gene: TRBJ1-5
v_gene: TRBV4-1
abundance: once
d_gene: .

CDR3aa: CASRAGLGSYNEQFF
CDR3nt: TGTGCCAGCAGGGCGGGACTAGGCTCCTACAATGAGCAGTTCTTC
j_gene: TRBJ2-1
v_gene: TRBV11-2
abundance: many
d_gene: TRBD2

CDR3aa: CSVGTGAANVMTF
CDR3nt: .
j_gene: TRBJ2-6
v_gene: TRBV29-1
abundance: .
d_gene: .

CDR3aa: CASIPGLGTSGDNVLTF
CDR3nt: TGTGCCAGCATCCCGGGACTTGGGACATCTGGGGACAACGTCCTGACTTTC
j_gene: TRBJ2-6
v_gene: TRBV6-6
abundance: .
d_gene: .

CDR3aa: CASSLNGRASTDTQYF
CDR3nt: TGCGCCAGCAGCTTGAACGGCCGTGCTAGCACAGATACGCAGTATTTT
j_gene: TRBJ2-3
v_gene: TRBV5-1
abundance: .
d_gene: .

CDR3aa: CASSMLSGGPTDTQYF
CDR3nt: TGTGCCAGCAGTATGCTTAGCGGGGGTCCCACAGATACGCAGTATTTT
j_gene: TRBJ2-3
v_gene: TRBV12-3/TRBV12-4
abundance: once
d_gene: TRBD2

CDR3aa: CASSPQSGPETQYF
CDR3nt: TGTGCCAGCTCACCACAGTCTGGTCCAGAGACCCAGTACTTC
j_gene: TRBJ2-5
v_gene: TRBV18
abundance: .
d_gene: .

CDR3aa: CASSYFGLLARGERFF
CDR3nt: TGTGCCAGCAGTTACTTTGGACTACTAGCAAGGGGCGAGCGGTTCTTC
j_gene: TRBJ2-1
v_gene: TRBV6-6
abundance: .
d_gene: .

CDR3aa: CAEGDQGSTDTQYF
CDR3nt: TGTGCGGAGGGGGACCAGGGAAGCACAGATACGCAGTATTTT
j_gene: TRBJ2-3
v_gene: TRBV11-2
abundance: .
d_gene: .

CDR3aa: CASSSRDIHYF
CDR3nt: TGTGCCAGCAGTTCCCGCGACATTCACTACTTC
j_gene: TRBJ2-4
v_gene: TRBV28
abundance: .
d_gene: .

CDR3aa: CARRHGGSTDTQYF
CDR3nt: TGTGCCAGAAGACACGGAGGGAGCACAGATACGCAGTATTTT
j_gene: TRBJ2-3
v_gene: TRBV11-2
abundance: .
d_gene: .

CDR3aa: CASSYSGSGNGEQYF
CDR3nt: TGTGCCAGCAGTTACTCGGGTAGCGGGAACGGCGAGCAGTACTTC
j_gene: TRBJ2-7
v_gene: TRBV6-5
abundance: few
d_gene: TRBD2

CDR3aa: CASSVSGRINEQFF
CDR3nt: TGTGCCAGCAGCGTTAGCGGGAGGATTAATGAGCAGTTCTTC
j_gene: TRBJ2-1
v_gene: TRBV7-9
abundance: .
d_gene: TRBD2

CDR3aa: CASSFAESGAFF
CDR3nt: TGTGCCAGCAGCTTTGCTGAGAGCGGGGCTTTCTTC
j_gene: TRBJ1-1
v_gene: TRBV11-2
abundance: once
d_gene: .

CDR3aa: CASTPGYNSPLHF
CDR3nt: TGTGCCAGCACCCCGGGTTATAATTCACCCCTCCACTTT
j_gene: TRBJ1-6
v_gene: TRBV13
abundance: .
d_gene: .

CDR3aa: CATVDRDSIHEQYF
CDR3nt: TGTGCCACCGTCGACCGGGACAGTATCCACGAGCAGTACTTC
j_gene: TRBJ2-7
v_gene: TRBV6-6
abundance: many
d_gene: TRBD1

CDR3aa: CASSGGGGLRSPLHF
CDR3nt: TGCGCCAGCAGTGGAGGAGGGGGATTGAGGTCACCCCTCCACTTT
j_gene: TRBJ1-6
v_gene: TRBV10-2
abundance: .
d_gene: .

CDR3aa: CASSYGGQETQYF
CDR3nt: TGTGCCAGCAGTTACGGAGGTCAAGAGACCCAGTACTTC
j_gene: TRBJ2-5
v_gene: TRBV6-6
abundance: few
d_gene: .

CDR3aa: CSVEDGGELSF
CDR3nt: TGCAGCGTTGAAGACGGCGGGGAGCTATCTTTT
j_gene: TRBJ2-2
v_gene: TRBV29-1
abundance: .
d_gene: .

CDR3aa: CASGLGGEGEKLFF
CDR3nt: TGTGCTAGTGGTTTGGGGGGGGAAGGGGAAAAACTGTTTTTT
j_gene: TRBJ1-4
v_gene: TRBV12-5
abundance: few
d_gene: .

CDR3aa: CSVVGTANLGGYTF
CDR3nt: TGCAGCGTTGTTGGGACAGCGAACTTGGGTGGCTACACCTTC
j_gene: TRBJ1-2
v_gene: TRBV29-1
abundance: .
d_gene: TRBD1

CDR3aa: CASSRSEGGSPLHF
CDR3nt: TGTGCCAGCAGTCGGAGTGAGGGAGGCTCACCCCTCCACTTT
j_gene: TRBJ1-6
v_gene: TRBV6-6
abundance: few
d_gene: .

CDR3aa: CASTEMGDTNEELFF
CDR3nt: TGTGCCAGCACCGAAATGGGAGACACTAATGAAGAACTGTTTTTT
j_gene: TRBJ1-4
v_gene: TRBV7-9
abundance: .
d_gene: .

CDR3aa: CASREQGASGEHYF
CDR3nt: TGTGCCAGCCGGGAACAGGGCGCTTCAGGCGAGCACTACTTC
j_gene: TRBJ2-7
v_gene: TRBV13
abundance: .
d_gene: .

CDR3aa: CASSSQGDLFCGYTF
CDR3nt: TGTGCCAGCAGCTCCCAAGGGGACTTATTCTGTGGTTACACCTTC
j_gene: TRBJ1-2
v_gene: TRBV11-2
abundance: .
d_gene: .

CDR3aa: CAISQGGGQEGGAFF
CDR3nt: TGTGCCATCAGCCAAGGGGGCGGACAGGAAGGTGGAGCTTTCTTT
j_gene: TRBJ1-1
v_gene: TRBV10-3
abundance: .
d_gene: TRBD1

CDR3aa: CASSPPTGGNQPQHF
CDR3nt: TGTGCCAGCAGTCCTCCCACGGGTGGCAATCAGCCCCAGCATTTT
j_gene: TRBJ1-5
v_gene: TRBV28
abundance: few
d_gene: .

CDR3aa: CVSRRPGTGIYGYTF
CDR3nt: TGTGTCAGCAGGCGTCCCGGGACAGGGATCTATGGGTACACCTTC
j_gene: TRBJ1-2
v_gene: TRBV6-2/TRBV6-3
abundance: once
d_gene: TRBD1

CDR3aa: CAISFRPETGQGDSEQFF
CDR3nt: TGTGCCATCAGCTTTAGGCCGGAGACGGGACAGGGGGACAGTGAGCAGTTCTTC
j_gene: TRBJ2-1
v_gene: TRBV11-1
abundance: .
d_gene: TRBD1

CDR3aa: CSVVLFDEQFF
CDR3nt: TGCAGCGTTGTTTTATTCGATGAGCAGTTCTTC
j_gene: TRBJ2-1
v_gene: TRBV29-1
abundance: many
d_gene: .

CDR3aa: CASSSGGTGYEQYF
CDR3nt: TGTGCCAGCAGCTCGGGGGGGACCGGGTACGAGCAGTACTTC
j_gene: TRBJ2-7
v_gene: TRBV11-2
abundance: many
d_gene: TRBD2

CDR3aa: CASSRDQETQYF
CDR3nt: TGTGCCAGCTCTCGGGATCAAGAGACCCAGTACTTC
j_gene: TRBJ2-5
v_gene: TRBV12-3/TRBV12-4
abundance: many
d_gene: .

CDR3aa: CSVDRANTGELFF
CDR3nt: TGCAGCGTTGACCGTGCCAACACCGGGGAGCTGTTTTTT
j_gene: TRBJ2-2
v_gene: TRBV29-1
abundance: many
d_gene: .

CDR3aa: CASNLLRGYTYEQYF
CDR3nt: TGTGCCAGCAACTTACTACGGGGCTATACCTACGAGCAGTACTTC
j_gene: TRBJ2-7
v_gene: TRBV11-2
abundance: .
d_gene: .

CDR3aa: CVSSLDPVVSYEQYF
CDR3nt: TGTGTCAGCAGCTTAGACCCCGTTGTCTCCTACGAGCAGTATTTC
j_gene: TRBJ2-7
v_gene: TRBV11-2
abundance: .
d_gene: .

CDR3aa: CASSLDFPRAYEQYF
CDR3nt: TGTGCCAGCAGCTTAGATTTCCCGCGGGCCTACGAGCAGTACTTC
j_gene: TRBJ2-7
v_gene: TRBV7-9
abundance: few
d_gene: .

CDR3aa: CASTSGAYYNEQFF
CDR3nt: TGTGCCAGCACGTCCGGGGCCTACTATAATGAGCAGTTCTTC
j_gene: TRBJ2-1
v_gene: TRBV6-2/TRBV6-3
abundance: few
d_gene: .

CDR3aa: CASSAGTWNEQFF
CDR3nt: TGTGCCAGCAGTGCCGGAACCTGGAATGAGCAGTTCTTC
j_gene: TRBJ2-1
v_gene: TRBV2
abundance: once
d_gene: .

CDR3aa: CASSTSGTFYYEQYF
CDR3nt: TGTGCCAGCAGCACTTCCGGGACGTTTTACTACGAGCAGTACTTC
j_gene: TRBJ2-7
v_gene: TRBV11-2
abundance: many
d_gene: .

CDR3aa: CSSSQGQGPNYGYTF
CDR3nt: TGTTCCAGCAGCCAAGGTCAGGGCCCGAACTATGGTTACACCTTC
j_gene: TRBJ1-2
v_gene: TRBV4-2
abundance: .
d_gene: .

CDR3aa: CAAKLAGGPHEQFF
CDR3nt: TGTGCCGCCAAACTAGCGGGAGGGCCGCATGAGCAGTTCTTC
j_gene: TRBJ2-1
v_gene: TRBV6-6
abundance: few
d_gene: TRBD2

CDR3aa: CASSYSGGRYGELFF
CDR3nt: TGTGCCAGCAGTTACTCGGGGGGGCGCTACGGGGAGCTGTTTTTT
j_gene: TRBJ2-2
v_gene: TRBV6-6
abundance: few
d_gene: .

CDR3aa: CAIGGGSSYNEQFF
CDR3nt: TGTGCCATCGGGGGGGGGAGCTCCTACAATGAGCAGTTCTTC
j_gene: TRBJ2-1
v_gene: TRBV10-3
abundance: .
d_gene: TRBD2

CDR3aa: CASSLRDSRVSNYGYTF
CDR3nt: TGTGCCAGCAGCCTACGGGACAGCAGAGTTTCTAACTATGGCTACACCTTC
j_gene: TRBJ1-2
v_gene: TRBV6-2/TRBV6-3
abundance: few
d_gene: TRBD1